This TCR beta chain was recorded in a study of blood T cells in healthy people across ages. All donors came from Russia, were Caucasian and healthy, and spanned ages roughly 6 to 100. Study-wide findings and caveats: More naive CD4+ cells and higher diversity were found in long-lived than in aged donors. Observed TCR beta diversity per million T cells went down as age went up. This fall followed a roughly linear course with age.

This clonotype was detected only a few times. No antigen is known for it. V lost 5 bases and J 0 bases, leaving 13 bases between the germline ends. There are 15 residues in the CDR3. Germline lookup yields CDR1 SGHTA and CDR2 FQGNSA. It was with a sample-barcoded 5' primer and a J-beta primer mix that a second PCR of roughly 7 to 11 cycles was run. Each CDR3 protein gets one entry after TCRdb re-called the 5' RACE reads with MiXCR. Here the sample spans about 1.7 million distinct CDR3 sequences, 28% being singletons. Sequencing was performed on blood. The sequence came from a woman aged 25 to 45 in good health. The chain carries TRBV7-2 and TRBJ1-2; unclear D gene. The CDR3 coding sequence is TGTGCCAGCAGCCCCCAGTGGCAGTCTAACTATGGCTACACCTTC. It translates to CASSPQWQSNYGYTF.